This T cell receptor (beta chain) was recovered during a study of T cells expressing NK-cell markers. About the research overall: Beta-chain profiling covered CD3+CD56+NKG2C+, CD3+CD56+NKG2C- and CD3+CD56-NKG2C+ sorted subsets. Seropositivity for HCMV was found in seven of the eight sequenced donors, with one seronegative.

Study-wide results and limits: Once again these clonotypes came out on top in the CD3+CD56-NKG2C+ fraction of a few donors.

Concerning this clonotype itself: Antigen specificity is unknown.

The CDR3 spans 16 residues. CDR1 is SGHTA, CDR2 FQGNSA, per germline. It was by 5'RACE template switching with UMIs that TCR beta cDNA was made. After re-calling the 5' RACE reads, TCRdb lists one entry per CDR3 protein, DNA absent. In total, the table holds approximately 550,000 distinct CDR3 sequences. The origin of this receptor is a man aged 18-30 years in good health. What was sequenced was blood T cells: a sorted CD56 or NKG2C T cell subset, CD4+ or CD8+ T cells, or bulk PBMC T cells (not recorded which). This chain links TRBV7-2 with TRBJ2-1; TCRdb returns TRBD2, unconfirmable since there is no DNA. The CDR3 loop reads CASSLLGLDYVNEQFF.